Listed here are 13 T cell receptor beta chains from one sample, sequenced in a study of cytomegalovirus exposure and HLA in healthy donors. PCR was performed using 60 Vbeta and 13 Jbeta primers. The data were produced by immunoSEQ multiplex PCR, yet TCRdb's version contains in-frame clones alone and is incomplete. Of 90,000 to 150,000 clones in the sample, roughly four fifths were seen once. Sample: PBMCs. These receptors originate from a woman aged 18-29 years in good health and CMV-seronegative.

The rearrangement uses TRBV2 and TRBJ1-1, with TRBD1 identical over 7 bases. V trimming: 8 bases; J trimming: 3 bases; junction bases outside the gene matches: 6. Germline V gene data show CDR1 as SNHLY and CDR2 as FYNNEI. The CDR3 extends over 13 amino acids. Here the CDR3 reads CASLRGRDTEAFF. The CDR3 coding sequence is TGTGCCAGCCTAAGGGGGCGAGACACTGAAGCTTTCTTT. Full variable domain (remainder filled in from reference TRBV2 and TRBJ1-1): EPEVTQTPSHQVTQMGQEVILRCVPISNHLYFYWYRQILGQKVEFLVSFYNNEISEKSEIFDDQFSVERPDGSNFTLKIRSTKLEDSAMYFCASLRGRDTEAFFGQGTRLTVV.

The V gene is TRBV10-1, the J gene TRBJ2-3; perhaps TRBD2 as D (7 bases). The CDR3 sequence is 15 residues long. In germline, CDR1 is WNHNN, CDR2 SYGVQD (reference sequence). V was clipped by 3 bases and J by 5 bases, with 15 bases between them. The chain's CDR3 is CASSDGGPGGDTQYF. The CDR3 DNA reads TGCGCCAGCAGTGATGGGGGGCCGGGGGGAGATACGCAGTATTTT.

In this sample, this clone turned up once. The V call is TRBV6-6, the J call TRBJ2-7; 9 bases map to TRBD1. The CDR3 runs to 16 residues. Trimming removed 4 bases from V and 6 bases from J; junction bases left unmatched: 13. The germline V gene encodes CDR1 MNHNY and CDR2 SVGAGI (reference sequence). DNA of the CDR3: TGTGCCAGCAGTTGGGCTTCAACAGGGGGCTCGGGCGAGCAGTACTTC. Its protein is CASSWASTGGSGEQYF.

The chain recombines TRBV27 with TRBJ1-2; maybe TRBD1 (5 bases). CDR3 length equals 14 residues. The V gene's germline CDR1 is MNHEY and CDR2 SMNVEV (reference sequence). V lost 1 base to trimming and J lost 0 bases, with 6 bases between them. In DNA form, the CDR3 reads TGTGCCAGCAGTTTATTAGGGGCTAACTATGGCTACACCTTC. It specifies CASSLLGANYGYTF.

The chain employs TRBV2 and TRBJ2-1; a weak D match, TRBD1 (5 bases). Per germline, CDR1 SNHLY and CDR2 FYNNEI. Trimming pared 4 bases from V and 4 bases from J, leaving 8 bases between. This CDR3 spans 13 amino acids. CDR3 DNA sequence: TGTGCCAGCAGTGGGACACCTTACAATGAGCAGTTCTTC. Amino acid sequence: CASSGTPYNEQFF.

CDR3 nucleotides: TGTGCCAGCAGCTCCGGGACAAACTACAATGAGCAGTTCTTC. Translation gives CASSSGTNYNEQFF. The chain couples TRBV7-9 to TRBJ2-1, with D perhaps TRBD1 (6 bases). V lost 4 bases and J lost 3, with 10 bases in between. Germline CDR1 reads SEHNR; CDR2 reads FQNEAQ (reference sequence). This CDR3 spans 14 amino acids. The whole variable domain, remainder taken from reference TRBV7-9 and TRBJ2-1, is DTGVSQNPRHKITKRGQNVTFRCDPISEHNRLYWYRQTLGQGPEFLTYFQNEAQLEKSRLLSDRFSAERPKGSFSTLEIQRTEQGDSAMYLCASSSGTNYNEQFFGPGTRLTVL.

A single count supports this clone. The CDR3 sequence is CASSPGTGSHNEQFF. CDR3 DNA: TGTGCCAGCTCACCTGGGACAGGGTCCCACAATGAGCAGTTCTTC. The chain couples TRBV18 to TRBJ2-1, with 9 bases lining up with TRBD1. CDR1 is KGHSH, CDR2 LQKENI, per germline. The CDR3 runs to 15 residues. V shed 3 bases, J shed 5 bases, and the junction held 5 bases outside the gene matches.

This chain links TRBV9 with TRBJ2-1, with D maybe TRBD2 (5 bases). Germline assignment: CDR1 SGDLS and CDR2 YYNGEE. This CDR3 comprises 12 residues. The V end lost 4 bases, the J end lost 5 bases, and 7 bases lay between the germline ends. The CDR3 coding sequence is TGTGCCAGCAGCCGGCGGGACAATGAGCAGTTCTTC. Protein: CASSRRDNEQFF.

The chain uses TRBV5-4 and TRBJ1-1; 8 nucleotides align to TRBD1. The V and J ends lost 4 bases and 3 bases, in that order; junction bases with no gene match: 11. The CDR3 runs 16 residues. Germline lookup yields CDR1 SGHNT and CDR2 YYREEE (reference sequence). CDR3: CASSARGRYRDTEAFF. In nucleotides, the CDR3 is TGTGCCAGCAGCGCCAGGGGGCGTTATAGGGACACTGAAGCTTTCTTT.

This clone was counted a few times. V and J are TRBV5-5 and TRBJ1-2; D is unclear. CDR3 length equals 14 residues. Germline loops: CDR1 SGHKS, CDR2 YYEKEE (reference sequence). Between the trimmed V and J ends, which lost 4 bases and 4 bases, there was a span of 14 bases. The CDR3 DNA sequence: TGTGCCAGCAGCCCCGGGGAAGGGCGCTATGGCTACACCTTC. Amino acid sequence: CASSPGEGRYGYTF.

There are a few counts of this clone. Other DNA sequences within the sample encode an identical CDR3. V and J are TRBV2 and TRBJ1-5; D remains unclear. CDR1 is SNHLY and CDR2 is FYNNEI in the germline V gene. The CDR3 covers 15 residues. V shed 2 bases and J shed 2 bases, with 10 bases lying between them. The CDR3 region has the DNA TGTGCCAGCAGTGAACCCACAGCACGCAATCAGCCCCAGCATTTT. Its protein is CASSEPTARNQPQHF.

The CDR3 is CASSPAGTVHYEQYF. CDR3 DNA sequence: TGTGCCAGCAGCCCAGCCGGGACAGTGCATTACGAGCAGTACTTC. The chain has TRBV13 and TRBJ2-7; 7 bases are a match to TRBD1. The V gene's germline CDR1 is PRHDT and CDR2 FYEKMQ (reference sequence). J was trimmed by 4 bases and V by 5 bases; bases with no gene match: 11. The CDR3 contains 15 residues.

The chain has TRBV4-1 and TRBJ2-5; tentatively, D is TRBD1 (8 bases). With 4 bases removed from V and 5 bases from J, the gap between germline ends came to 17 bases. The germline V gene encodes CDR1 MGHRA and CDR2 YSYEKL. CDR3 length equals 15 residues. The CDR3 nucleotides read TGCGCCAGCAGCCCCAAGACAGGGGAGGGGGAGACCCAGTACTTC. It encodes CASSPKTGEGETQYF.